The 17 T cell receptor beta chains below come from one sample, sequenced in a study of T-cell reconstitution after alpha-beta-depleted transplantation in children. TCRbeta library preparation incorporated unique molecular identifiers. TCRdb redid the calling of the PCR reads with MiXCR, one entry per CDR3 protein. This sample has roughly 220,000 distinct CDR3 sequences; 8.4% occur once, and the top ten carry less than 40%. Source: PBMCs, mostly from graft donor cells, taken 360 days after TCRalphabeta/CD19-depleted stem cell transplant. These receptors originate from a male patient aged 2 to 10 who had a stem cell transplant for acute myeloid leukemia, so the T cells may come from the graft donor.

The chain links TRBV20-1 to TRBJ1-1; the match to TRBD1 covers 10 bases. Germline CDR1 DFQATT, CDR2 SNEGSKA (reference sequence). J lost 3 bases, V lost 6 bases, and 10 bases had no gene match. This CDR3 has 15 amino acids. CDR3 DNA sequence: TGCAGTGCCCGCCACCCCGGGACAGGGGACACTGAAGCTTTCTTT. Its protein is CSARHPGTGDTEAFF.

This sequence joins TRBV6-5 and TRBJ2-5; D perhaps matches TRBD2 (6 bases). This CDR3 has 18 residues. The germline V gene has CDR1 MNHEY and CDR2 SVGAGI. V was trimmed by 0 bases and J by 4 bases, leaving 21 bases between them. The CDR3 loop is CASSYSTALRGGGETQYF. The CDR3 DNA sequence: TGTGCCAGCAGTTACTCAACCGCACTGAGGGGAGGAGGAGAGACCCAGTACTTC.

This clonotype was recorded a few times. V is TRBV20-1 and J is TRBJ2-5; weak D call: TRBD2 (5 bases). The germline CDR1 and CDR2 sequences are DFQATT and SNEGSKA (reference sequence). V was clipped by 5 bases and J by 1 base, with 17 bases between them. The CDR3 is 15 amino acids. The CDR3 loop reads CSARRAEPFQETQYF. The CDR3 bases are TGCAGTGCTCGAAGAGCGGAACCGTTCCAAGAGACCCAGTACTTC.

This clonotype was seen a few times. This rearrangement joins TRBV12-5 to TRBJ1-5; TRBD1 matches 7 bases. Germline-derived CDR1 and CDR2 are LGHNT and FRNRAP. Germline trimming cut 1 base from V and 2 bases from J; bases unmatched to any gene: 5. There are 16 residues in the CDR3. Here the CDR3 reads CASGLDRGLGNQPQHF. For the CDR3, the DNA is TGTGCTAGTGGTTTGGACAGGGGACTCGGCAATCAGCCCCAGCATTTT.

This clonotype was recorded a few times. The rearrangement links TRBV12-3 or TRBV12-4 to TRBJ2-7, with D hard to call. CDR3 length: 13 amino acids. V was trimmed by 5 bases and J by 10 bases, leaving 18 bases between them. CDR3 DNA sequence: TGTGCCAGCAGTCTTGATCTGAAAAGAATCCAGTACTTC. Its protein is CASSLDLKRIQYF.

This clonotype was seen more than once but under ten times. J is TRBJ2-7 and V is TRBV12-3 or TRBV12-4; 8 bases agree with TRBD1. The J segment lost 4 bases and the V segment lost 5 bases, leaving 10 bases of the junction unmatched. The length of the CDR3 is 15 residues. The CDR3 protein is CASSDTLGQGYEQYF. The DNA for the CDR3 is TGTGCCAGCAGTGATACTCTAGGACAGGGTTACGAGCAGTACTTC.

This clonotype has more than one count but fewer than ten. The rearrangement joins TRBV5-1 to TRBJ1-2, with no clear D. V lost 5 bases, J lost 7 bases, and 21 bases lay in between. From germline, CDR1 is SGHRS and CDR2 YFSETQ. The CDR3 contains 15 residues. The CDR3 loop reads CASSPSLPYSSGYTF. In DNA, the CDR3 is TGCGCCAGCAGTCCGTCACTACCTTACTCTTCTGGCTACACCTTC.

This clonotype was recorded at least ten times. The rearrangement joins TRBV12-3 or TRBV12-4 to TRBJ2-1; 8 bases agree with TRBD2. This CDR3 has 16 amino acids. Trimming took 3 bases from V and 4 from J; bases not matched to a gene: 8. The CDR3 protein is CASSFGPGGTYNEQFF. DNA of the CDR3: TGTGCCAGCAGTTTCGGGCCGGGGGGGACTTACAATGAGCAGTTCTTC.

This clonotype was counted ten times or more. This chain links TRBV12-3 or TRBV12-4 with TRBJ2-1; 7 nucleotides line up with TRBD2. There are 15 residues in the CDR3. Trimming cost V 7 bases and J 6 bases; bases outside gene matches: 12. CDR3: CASNPGVAGINEQFF. The CDR3 DNA reads as TGTGCCAGCAACCCCGGGGTAGCGGGTATCAATGAGCAGTTCTTC.

The chain is built from TRBV29-1 and TRBJ2-7; D might be TRBD1 (6 bases). The V end was cut by 4 bases, the J end by 3 bases, with 22 bases between. The CDR3 has 16 amino acids. CDR1 is SQVTM and CDR2 is ANQGSEA in the germline V gene. In DNA, the CDR3 is TGCAGCGTTGTCGGGGTGGCACAGGGAATTCGCTACGAGCAGTACTTC. Translated: CSVVGVAQGIRYEQYF.

This clonotype turned up a few times. The V and J genes are TRBV20-1 and TRBJ2-1; a weak D match, TRBD2 (5 bases). The germline V gene has CDR1 DFQATT and CDR2 SNEGSKA (reference sequence). Trimming took 3 bases from V and 5 from J, leaving 11 bases between them. The CDR3 has 13 amino acids. The DNA of the CDR3 is TGCAGTGCTAGGGTGAGCGGCCACAATGAGCAGTTCTTC. Translation: CSARVSGHNEQFF.

This clonotype showed up just a few times. The V call is TRBV12-3 or TRBV12-4, the J call TRBJ1-2; D remains ambiguous. Trimming cost V 0 bases and J 4 bases, with 12 bases left between them. The length of the CDR3 is 15 residues. CDR3 nucleotide sequence: TGTGCCAGCAGTTTAGCGCTGGCGGGTAGCTATGGCTACACCTTC. This translates into CASSLALAGSYGYTF.

This clonotype was counted many times. The J gene is TRBJ2-2, the V gene TRBV7-2; 7 bases line up with TRBD1. The length of the CDR3 is 16 residues. Trimming at V came to 5 bases and at J to 4 bases, leaving 10 bases not matched to a gene. Germline CDR1 and CDR2: SGHTA and FQGNSA. CDR3 protein: CASSPRTGVITGELFF. The CDR3 DNA reads TGTGCCAGCAGCCCACGGACAGGAGTAATCACCGGGGAGCTGTTTTTT.

This clonotype was observed at least ten times. The chain uses TRBV11-1 and TRBJ2-5; unclear D gene. This CDR3 is 13 amino acids long. V shed 0 bases and J shed 5 bases, with 7 bases lying between them. Germline lookup yields CDR1 SGHAT and CDR2 FQDESV (reference sequence). This chain's CDR3 is CASSLAHGETQYF. DNA of the CDR3: TGTGCCAGCAGCTTAGCACATGGTGAGACCCAGTACTTC.

This clonotype was recorded at least ten times. V is TRBV28 and J is TRBJ2-7; D perhaps matches TRBD1 (5 bases). V shed 3 bases and J shed 8 bases, with 17 bases lying between them. CDR1 is MDHEN, CDR2 SYDVKM, per germline. The CDR3 is 14 residues long. The chain's CDR3 is CASSFQGQAFQQYF. The CDR3 region has the DNA TGTGCCAGCAGTTTTCAGGGTCAAGCGTTCCAGCAGTACTTC.

In this sample, this clonotype turned up many times. CDR3 coding DNA: TGCAGTGCTGAGGGACTAGCGGGCACAGATACGCAGTATTTT. Its translation is CSAEGLAGTDTQYF. The J gene is TRBJ2-3, the V gene TRBV20-1; 11 bases fit TRBD2. The V gene's germline CDR1 is DFQATT and CDR2 SNEGSKA (reference sequence). Trimming cost V 5 bases and J 1 base; bases outside gene matches: 2. This CDR3 spans 14 amino acids.

In this sample, this clonotype turned up a few times. This chain links TRBV4-3 with TRBJ1-2; weak D call: TRBD1 (5 bases). Deletions cut 4 bases from V and 3 bases from J, with 12 bases between. CDR1 LGHNA and CDR2 YSLEER come from the germline V gene. This CDR3 spans 14 amino acids. CDR3 nucleotide sequence: TGCGCCAGCAGCCCAGACCCGGGGGACTATGGCTACACCTTC. It specifies CASSPDPGDYGYTF.